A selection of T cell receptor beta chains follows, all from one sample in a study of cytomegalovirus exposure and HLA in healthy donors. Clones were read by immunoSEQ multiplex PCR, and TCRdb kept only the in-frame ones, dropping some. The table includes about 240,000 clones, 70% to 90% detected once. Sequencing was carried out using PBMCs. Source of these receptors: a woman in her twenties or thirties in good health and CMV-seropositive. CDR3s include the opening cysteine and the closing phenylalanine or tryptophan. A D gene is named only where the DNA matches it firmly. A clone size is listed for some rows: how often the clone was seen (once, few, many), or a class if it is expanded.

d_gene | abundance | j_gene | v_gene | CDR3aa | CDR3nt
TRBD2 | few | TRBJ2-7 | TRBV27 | CASSSIVTVAGGHYEQYF | TGTGCCAGCAGCTCGATCGTTACCGTAGCGGGAGGTCACTACGAGCAGTACTTC
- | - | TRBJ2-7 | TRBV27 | CASSLALESGEQYF | TGTGCCAGCAGTCTCGCACTTGAAAGTGGCGAGCAGTACTTC
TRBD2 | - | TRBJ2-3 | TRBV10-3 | CAIRKAGTRTDTQYF | TGTGCCATCAGGAAAGCGGGAACTCGCACAGATACGCAGTATTTT
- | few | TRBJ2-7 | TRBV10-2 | CASSELETYEQYF | TGCGCCAGCAGTGAGTTAGAGACCTACGAGCAGTACTTC
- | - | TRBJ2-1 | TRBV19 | CASSIMAGSSYNEQFF | TGTGCCAGTAGTATTATGGCGGGCAGCTCCTACAATGAGCAGTTCTTC
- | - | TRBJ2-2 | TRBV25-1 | CASSEYFASIANTGELFF | TGTGCCAGCAGTGAATATTTCGCTAGCATCGCGAACACCGGGGAGCTGTTTTTT
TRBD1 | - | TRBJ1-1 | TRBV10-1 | CASSDYGTGGRSNTEAFF | TGCGCCAGCAGTGATTACGGGACAGGGGGCCGTTCGAACACTGAAGCTTTCTTT
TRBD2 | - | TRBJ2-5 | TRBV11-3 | CASSIRTSGSIETQYF | TGTGCCAGCAGCATCCGGACTAGCGGGAGTATAGAGACCCAGTACTTC
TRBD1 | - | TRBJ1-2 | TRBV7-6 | CASSLARGGGHYGYTF | TGTGCCAGCAGCTTAGCTCGAGGAGGGGGCCACTATGGCTACACCTTC
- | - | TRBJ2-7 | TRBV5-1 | CASSPDSTWEQYF | TGCGCCAGCAGCCCTGACAGTACCTGGGAGCAGTACTTC
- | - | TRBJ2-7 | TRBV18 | CASSPPRLYEQYF | TGTGCCAGCTCACCACCGAGACTCTACGAGCAGTACTTC
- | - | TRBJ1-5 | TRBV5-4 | CASSLDRTTKSNQPQHF | TGTGCCAGCAGCTTGGATCGGACAACAAAGAGCAATCAGCCCCAGCATTTT
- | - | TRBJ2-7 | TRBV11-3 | CASSLVAGSFYEQYF | TGTGCCAGCAGCTTAGTGGCGGGATCCTTCTACGAGCAGTACTTC
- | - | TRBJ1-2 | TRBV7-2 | CASSLASTGNNYGYTF | TGTGCCAGCAGCTTAGCATCGACGGGAAACAACTATGGCTACACCTTC
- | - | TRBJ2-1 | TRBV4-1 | CASSQGGGDEQFF | TGCGCCAGCAGCCAAGGAGGGGGAGATGAGCAGTTCTTC
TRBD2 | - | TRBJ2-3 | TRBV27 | CASSLGDYLTDTQYF | TGTGCCAGCAGTTTAGGGGACTACCTCACAGATACGCAGTATTTT
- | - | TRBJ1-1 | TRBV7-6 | CASSLFRGKNTEAFF | TGTGCCAGCAGCCTGTTCAGGGGAAAGAACACTGAAGCTTTCTTT
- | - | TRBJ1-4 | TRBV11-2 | CASGGGFATNEKLFF | TGTGCCAGCGGGGGGGGTTTTGCAACTAATGAAAAACTGTTTTTT
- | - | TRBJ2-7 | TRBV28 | CASSLLGYEQYF | TGTGCCAGCAGTTTACTCGGCTACGAGCAGTACTTC
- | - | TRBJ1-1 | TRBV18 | CASSPGGGGTEAFF | TGTGCCAGCTCACCAGGCGGGGGCGGCACTGAAGCTTTCTTT
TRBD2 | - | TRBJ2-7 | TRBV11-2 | CASSLEAGAYEQYF | TGTGCCAGCAGCTTAGAAGCGGGAGCCTACGAGCAGTACTTC
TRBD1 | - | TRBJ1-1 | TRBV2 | CASSGGQGAQAFF | TGTGCCAGCAGTGGGGGGCAGGGGGCACAAGCTTTCTTT
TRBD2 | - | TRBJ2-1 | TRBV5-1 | CASSVTSGSYNEQFF | TGCGCCAGCAGCGTAACTAGCGGTTCCTACAATGAGCAGTTCTTC
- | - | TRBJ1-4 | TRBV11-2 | CASSSQATQGLGEKLFF | TGTGCCAGCAGCTCCCAAGCCACTCAGGGGCTAGGTGAAAAACTGTTTTTT
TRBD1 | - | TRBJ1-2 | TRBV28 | CASSSFTTGAWDYGYTF | TGTGCCAGCAGTTCCTTCACTACAGGGGCCTGGGACTATGGCTACACCTTC
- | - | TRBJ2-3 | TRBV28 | CASSSYPGSTDTQYF | TGTGCCAGCAGTTCCTACCCTGGTAGCACAGATACGCAGTATTTT
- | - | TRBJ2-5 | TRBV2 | CASSEGGQVETQYF | TGTGCCAGCAGTGAGGGGGGGCAGGTAGAGACCCAGTACTTC
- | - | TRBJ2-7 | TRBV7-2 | CASSLDVVSSSYEQYF | TGTGCCAGCAGCTTAGATGTAGTCTCAAGCTCCTACGAGCAGTACTTC
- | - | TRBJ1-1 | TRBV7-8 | CASSHWEGSNTEAFF | TGTGCCAGCAGCCACTGGGAGGGGTCGAACACTGAAGCTTTCTTT
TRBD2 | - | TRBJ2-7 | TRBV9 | CASSGIAGGGYEQYF | TGTGCCAGCAGCGGGATAGCGGGAGGAGGTTACGAGCAGTACTTC
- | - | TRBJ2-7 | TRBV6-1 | CASSESRNTYEQYF | TGTGCCAGCAGTGAGTCCAGGAACACCTACGAGCAGTACTTC
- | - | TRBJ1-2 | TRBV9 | CASSVAEVPGYYGYTF | TGTGCCAGCAGCGTAGCCGAAGTCCCCGGGTACTATGGCTACACCTTC
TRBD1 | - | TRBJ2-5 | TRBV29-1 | CSVESGETGGVETQYF | TGCAGCGTTGAATCAGGGGAGACAGGGGGCGTAGAGACCCAGTACTTC
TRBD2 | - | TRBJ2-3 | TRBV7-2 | CASSYGLAGPDTQYF | TGTGCCAGCAGCTACGGACTAGCGGGCCCAGATACGCAGTATTTT
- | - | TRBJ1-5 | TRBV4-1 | CASSLTQDSFSNQPQHF | TGCGCCAGCAGCCTTACCCAGGACAGTTTTTCCAATCAGCCCCAGCATTTT
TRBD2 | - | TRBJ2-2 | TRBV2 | CASSEDGAGGGNTGELFF | TGTGCCAGCAGTGAAGACGGAGCGGGAGGGGGGAACACCGGGGAGCTGTTTTTT
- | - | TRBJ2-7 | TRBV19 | CASSSGHAYEQYF | TGTGCCAGTAGTTCGGGACATGCCTACGAGCAGTACTTC
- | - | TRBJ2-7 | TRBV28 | CASREPGTSYEQYF | TGTGCCAGCAGGGAACCGGGAACCTCCTACGAGCAGTACTTC
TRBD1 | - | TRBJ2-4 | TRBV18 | CASSPGQGLNIQYF | TGTGCCAGCTCACCTGGACAGGGGTTAAACATTCAGTACTTC
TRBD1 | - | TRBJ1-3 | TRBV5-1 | CASSFFGTGQSGNTIYF | TGCGCCAGCAGCTTTTTCGGGACAGGACAATCTGGAAACACCATATATTTT
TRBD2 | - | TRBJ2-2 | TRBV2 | CASTRTRGTGELFF | TGTGCCAGCACCAGGACTAGGGGCACCGGGGAGCTGTTTTTT
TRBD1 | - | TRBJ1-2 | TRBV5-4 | CASSLLGQGAQGYTF | TGTGCCAGCAGCTTGCTGGGACAGGGGGCTCAAGGCTACACCTTC
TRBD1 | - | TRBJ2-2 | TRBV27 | CASSPGDREAGELFF | TGTGCCAGCAGTCCAGGGGACAGGGAGGCCGGGGAGCTGTTTTTT
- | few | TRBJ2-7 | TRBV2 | CASSDFSYEQYF | TGTGCCAGCAGTGATTTCTCTTACGAGCAGTACTTC
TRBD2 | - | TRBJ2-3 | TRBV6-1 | CASRGTSVSTDTQYF | TGTGCCAGCAGAGGGACTAGCGTTAGCACAGATACGCAGTATTTT
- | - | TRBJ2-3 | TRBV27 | CASSFRVQGTDTQYF | TGTGCCAGCAGTTTCCGGGTCCAAGGCACAGATACGCAGTATTTT
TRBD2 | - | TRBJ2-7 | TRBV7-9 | CASSGGLANSYEQYF | TGTGCCAGCAGCGGAGGACTAGCGAACTCCTACGAGCAGTACTTC
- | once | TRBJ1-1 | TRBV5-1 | CASHREENTEAFF | TGCGCCAGTCACAGGGAAGAGAACACTGAAGCTTTCTTT
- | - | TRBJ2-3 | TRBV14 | CASSSTGLTQYF | TGTGCCAGCAGCTCAACGGGACTCACGCAGTATTTT
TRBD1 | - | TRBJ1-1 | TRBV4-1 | CASTGQGNTEAFF | TGCGCCAGCACCGGACAGGGGAACACTGAAGCTTTCTTT
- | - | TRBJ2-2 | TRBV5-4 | CASSLGLPNTGELFF | TGTGCCAGCAGCTTGGGACTACCTAACACCGGGGAGCTGTTTTTT
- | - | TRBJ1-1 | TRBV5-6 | CASSLGSWANTEAFF | TGTGCCAGCAGCTTGGGCAGTTGGGCCAACACTGAAGCTTTCTTT
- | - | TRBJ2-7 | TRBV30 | CAWSVQWRVYF | TGTGCCTGGAGTGTACAATGGAGGGTGTACTTC